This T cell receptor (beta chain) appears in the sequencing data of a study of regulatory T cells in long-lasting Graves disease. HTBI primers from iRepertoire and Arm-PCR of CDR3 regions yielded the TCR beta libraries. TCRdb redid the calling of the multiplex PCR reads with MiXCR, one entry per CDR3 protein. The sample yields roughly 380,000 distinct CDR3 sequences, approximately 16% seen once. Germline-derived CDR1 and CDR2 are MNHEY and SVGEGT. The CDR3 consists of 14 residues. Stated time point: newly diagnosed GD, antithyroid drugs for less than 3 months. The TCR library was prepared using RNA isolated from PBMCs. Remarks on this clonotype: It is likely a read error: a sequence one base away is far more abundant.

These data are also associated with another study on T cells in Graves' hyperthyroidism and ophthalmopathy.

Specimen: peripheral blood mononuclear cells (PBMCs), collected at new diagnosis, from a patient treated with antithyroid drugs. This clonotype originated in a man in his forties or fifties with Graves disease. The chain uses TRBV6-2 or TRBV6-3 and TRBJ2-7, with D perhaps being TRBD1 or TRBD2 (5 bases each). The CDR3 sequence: CASSYVRGSYEHYF. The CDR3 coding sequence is TGTGCCAGCAGTTACGTCCGGGGCTCCTACGAGCACTACTTC.